The 10 T cell receptor beta chains presented below share a single source sample, sequenced in a study of metastatic and nonmetastatic thyroid tumors (dated by TCRdb to 2019 to 2021). The library was built by means of PCR. The sequencer was an Illumina HiSeq 4000. TCRdb applied fastp at Q25 and MiXCR to the public reads, then kept only in-frame beta chains. Across this sample there are fewer than 7,500 clones, with just under 30% seen only once. The leading ten clones occupy roughly 19% of the sample. Before undergoing thyroid surgery, none of the patients had been given any kind of treatment. The sequencing input was tumor tissue. The receptors originated from a female donor with papillary thyroid cancer or a benign thyroid nodule (not recorded which). Some clones in this sample may be carry-over from other donors' samples.

This clone was observed a single time. The junction departs from the called germline gene at one end, perhaps through a read error. This chain connects TRBV30 to TRBJ2-2; possibly TRBD2 for D (5 bases). Germline loops: CDR1 GTSNPN, CDR2 SVGIG (reference sequence). CDR3 length: 14 residues. CDR3 bases: TGTGCCCGGAGTAAGACGGGAAGGTCGGGGGAGCTGTTTTTT. Its protein product is CARSKTGRSGELFF.

By sample share, this clone is medium-sized (0.01 to 0.1%). The chain uses TRBV20-1 and TRBJ2-3, with 8 bases identical to TRBD1. Germline V lookup: CDR1 DFQATT, CDR2 SNEGSKA (reference sequence). With V trimmed by 3 bases and J by 8 bases, 10 bases remained unmatched. The CDR3 runs to 14 residues. CDR3 residues: CSARRWPGQVTQYF. The CDR3 DNA reads TGCAGTGCTAGGCGCTGGCCGGGACAGGTTACGCAGTATTTT.

This clone was counted at least ten times. This could be a read error, since a much larger clone is one nucleotide away. The chain is built from TRBV19 and TRBJ2-2; D remains ambiguous. The CDR3 has 15 amino acids. Germline CDR1 is LNHDA and CDR2 is SQIVND (reference sequence). CDR3 nucleotides: TGTGTCAGTAGCCTACACGGGTCGAACACCGGGGAGCTGTTTTTT. Translating gives CVSSLHGSNTGELFF.

This clone was found many times. With a much larger clone just one base away, this may be a read error. Other nucleotide sequences in the sample specify the same CDR3. This rearrangement joins TRBV19 to TRBJ1-1; D is perhaps TRBD1 (5 bases). This CDR3 spans 15 amino acids. Germline lookup yields CDR1 LNHDA and CDR2 SQIVND (reference sequence). V lost 6 bases and J 3 bases, leaving 17 bases between the germline ends. CDR3: CASRGEGIKDTEAFF. DNA of the CDR3: TGTGCCAGTAGGGGGGAGGGTATCAAGGACACTGAAGCTTTCTTT.

This clone has a handful of counts. The CDR3 sequence is CASSYSAGAETQYF. CDR3 nucleotide sequence: TGTGCCAGCAGCTACTCCGCAGGGGCCGAGACCCAGTACTTC. This chain uses TRBV28 with TRBJ2-5, with TRBD1 as a possible D gene (6 bases). The CDR3 totals 14 residues. Per the germline V gene, CDR1 is MDHEN and CDR2 is SYDVKM. V lost 6 bases to trimming and J lost 5 bases, with 16 bases between them.

The rearrangement uses TRBV28 and TRBJ1-5; perhaps TRBD1 as D (6 bases). The length of the CDR3 is 15 residues. The ends were cut back, 7 bases at V and 0 bases at J, with 13 bases in the middle. The germline gives CDR1 MDHEN, CDR2 SYDVKM. The CDR3 protein is CASIPQGYSNQPQHF. The CDR3 nucleotides read TGTGCCAGCATTCCTCAGGGGTATAGCAATCAGCCCCAGCATTTT.

This chain uses TRBV7-2 with TRBJ1-2; D possibly corresponds to TRBD1 (5 bases). V lost 2 bases to trimming and J lost 2 bases, with 12 bases between them. The germline V gene has CDR1 SGHTA and CDR2 FQGNSA. The CDR3 has 15 amino acids. The CDR3 loop reads CASSLTGGKNYGYTF. The CDR3 bases are TGTGCCAGCAGCTTAACGGGGGGAAAAAACTATGGCTACACCTTC.

The table lists this clone with a few counts. V and J are TRBV12-3 or TRBV12-4 and TRBJ2-7, with 9 nucleotides matching TRBD1. This CDR3 is built from 14 residues. V was clipped by 4 bases and J by 3 bases; unmatched bases: 4. CDR3 residues: CASSWGQGVYEQYF. The DNA of the CDR3 is TGTGCCAGCAGTTGGGGACAGGGCGTCTACGAGCAGTACTTC.

Judged by abundance, this clone is medium-sized (0.01 to 0.1%). The chain combines TRBV28 with TRBJ2-1; 13 positions agree with TRBD2. J was trimmed by 8 bases and V by 5 bases; bases with no gene match: 6. This CDR3 region has 15 residues. Germline V gene lookup returns CDR1 MDHEN and CDR2 SYDVKM. CDR3 DNA: TGTGCCAGCAGTCCCGGACTAGCGGGAGCCTATGAGCAGTTCTTC. Protein product: CASSPGLAGAYEQFF.

By share of the sample, this clone is medium-sized. The chain links TRBV5-1 to TRBJ2-1, with 12 bases aligning to TRBD2. The length of the CDR3 is 17 residues. CDR1 and CDR2 from the germline V gene are SGHRS and YFSETQ. V shed 4 bases and J 10 bases; nucleotides not matched to a gene: 15. The CDR3 DNA sequence: TGCGCCAGCAGCCCCCCGGCTAGCGGGAGGGCTGGTGGAGAGCAGTTCTTC. This codes for CASSPPASGRAGGEQFF.